What follows are 31 T cell receptor beta chains derived from one specimen sequenced in a study of blood T cells in healthy people across ages. It was with a sample-barcoded 5' primer and a J-beta primer mix that a second PCR of roughly 6 to 12 cycles was run. MiXCR, applied by TCRdb to the 5' RACE reads, yields one record per CDR3 protein. This sample has fewer than 950,000 distinct CDR3 sequences, with approximately 55% found just once. The source material was blood. The receptors derive from an elderly man in good health.

Regarding this clonotype: This CDR3 fails to terminate in the conserved phenylalanine or tryptophan, so it likely reflects a read error. The V call is TRBV6-1, the J call TRBJ2-5; TRBD2 matches at 12 bases. The CDR3 length is 18 residues. CDR1 and CDR2 from the germline V gene are MNHNS and SASEGT. After removal of 5 bases from V and 1 base from J, the junction contained 11 bases not matched to a gene. CDR3 loop: CASSRPASGRAFQETQYL. CDR3 nucleotide sequence: TGTGCCAGCAGTCGACCGGCTAGCGGGAGGGCCTTCCAAGAGACCCAGTACTTA.

Written as DNA, the CDR3 is TGTGCCAGCAGTTCCCTCGGGGGCGGGGCGAAAAACATTCAGTACTTC. This codes for CASSSLGGGAKNIQYF. This chain links TRBV28 with TRBJ2-4; perhaps D is TRBD1 or TRBD2 (6 bases each). The germline V gene has CDR1 MDHEN and CDR2 SYDVKM. Trimming left V 4 bases short and J 4 bases short, with 17 bases between. The CDR3 contains 16 residues.

The V call is TRBV25-1, the J call TRBJ2-1, with 8 nucleotides matching TRBD2. The CDR3 extends over 15 amino acids. Trimming at V came to 3 bases and at J to 7 bases, leaving 8 bases not matched to a gene. In germline, CDR1 is MGHDK, CDR2 SYGVNS. As DNA, the CDR3 is TGTGCCAGCAGTGACCCAGCGGGAGAGGGGAATGAGCAGTTCTTC. The encoded protein is CASSDPAGEGNEQFF.

V usage is TRBV5-8 and J usage is TRBJ2-1; no firm D call. The CDR3 has 13 residues. The V end was cut by 7 bases, the J end by 3 bases, with 11 bases between. Germline V gene lookup returns CDR1 SGHTS and CDR2 YDEGEE. CDR3 protein: CASAKKSYNEQFF. The DNA for the CDR3 is TGTGCCAGCGCAAAAAAGAGCTACAATGAGCAGTTCTTC.

CDR3 bases: TGCAGTGCTACCAGGGGGTGGGGCCAAGAGACCCAGTACTTC. This translates into CSATRGWGQETQYF. The chain carries TRBV20-1 and TRBJ2-5, with 7 bases identical to TRBD1. Unmatched junction bases numbered 6, after V lost 4 bases and J lost 1 base. Germline lookup yields CDR1 DFQATT and CDR2 SNEGSKA (reference sequence). The CDR3 runs to 14 residues.

The chain has TRBV27 and TRBJ2-7; no firm D call. Trimming pared 5 bases from V and 3 bases from J, leaving 11 bases between. Germline V gives CDR1 MNHEY, CDR2 SMNVEV (reference sequence). The CDR3 runs 13 residues. CDR3 region: CASSPDKFYEQYF. For the CDR3, the DNA is TGTGCCAGCAGTCCCGACAAATTCTACGAGCAGTACTTC.

The chain has TRBV29-1 and TRBJ1-5; TRBD1 matches at 7 bases. The V segment lost 0 bases and the J segment 8 bases; nucleotides outside the gene matches: 10. The CDR3 contains 15 residues. Germline V gene data show CDR1 as SQVTM and CDR2 as ANQGSEA. CDR3: CSVEESRDSGEPQHF. Written as DNA, the CDR3 is TGCAGCGTTGAAGAAAGCCGGGACAGTGGCGAGCCCCAGCATTTT.

This clonotype was picked up a small number of times. This chain joins TRBV10-3 and TRBJ2-3; D gene uncertain. V lost 2 bases and J 1 base, leaving 7 bases between the germline ends. Germline CDR1 ENHRY, CDR2 SYGVKD. This CDR3 region has 14 residues. The CDR3 nucleotides are TGTGCCATCAGTGAGGCTAGTGGCACAGATACGCAGTATTTT. Translated, it gives CAISEASGTDTQYF.

This clonotype occurred a few times. This chain uses TRBV5-1 with TRBJ1-6, with 7 bases that match TRBD1. Germline CDR1 and CDR2: SGHRS and YFSETQ. V lost 4 bases, J lost 9 bases, and 10 bases stayed unmatched. This CDR3 comprises 15 residues. CDR3: CASSPNQQGSSPLHF. The CDR3 nucleotides read TGCGCCAGCAGCCCGAACCAACAGGGGAGTTCACCCCTCCACTTT.

Concerning this clonotype itself: An end of the junction does not agree with germline; a read error may underlie this. The rearrangement links TRBV5-1 to TRBJ2-5; 8 nucleotides align to TRBD2. This CDR3 is 15 amino acids long. Germline assignment: CDR1 SGHRS and CDR2 YFSETQ. CDR3 loop: CASSLRGAIQETQYF. The CDR3 region has the DNA TGTGCCAGCAGCTTGCGGGGGGCGATACAAGAGACCCAGTACTTC. Supplemented by reference TRBV5-1 and TRBJ2-5, the full variable domain reads KAGVTQTPRYLIKTRGQQVTLSCSPISGHRSVSWYQQTPGQGLQFLFEYFSETQRNKGNFPGRFSGRQFSNSRSEMNVSTLELGDSALYLCASSLRGAIQETQYFGPGTRLLVL.

The chain has TRBV5-1 and TRBJ1-1; D unclear. V lost 1 base, J lost 5 bases, and 12 bases lay in between. The CDR3 loop spans 14 amino acids. CDR1 and CDR2 (germline): SGHRS, YFSETQ. The CDR3 spells CASSLRSKGTEAFF. In DNA form, the CDR3 reads TGCGCCAGCAGCTTGAGGTCTAAAGGGACTGAAGCTTTCTTT.

As DNA, the CDR3 is TGTGCCAGCGCGAGTCGGGAGAGATACGCGTATTTT. Its translation: CASASRERYAYF. The gene calls are TRBV6-1 and TRBJ2-3, with D perhaps TRBD2 (6 bases). V was cut by 8 bases and J by 14 bases, with 20 bases left in between. This CDR3 spans 12 amino acids. CDR1 MNHNS and CDR2 SASEGT come from the germline V gene.

About this clonotype: Its ends do not fully match the called genes, so a read error is possible. The chain is built from TRBV15 and TRBJ2-4; 10 bases agree with TRBD1. The CDR3 length is 16 residues. Germline CDR1 LNHNV, CDR2 YYDKDF (reference sequence). The chain's CDR3 is CATSRGDRGPSGEQYF. CDR3 nucleotide sequence: TGTGCCACCAGCAGAGGGGACAGGGGCCCCTCGGGCGAGCAGTATTTC.

The chain uses TRBV9 and TRBJ1-1; D may be TRBD1 (6 bases). V lost 2 bases, J lost 7 bases, and 9 bases lay in between. The CDR3 has 12 residues. Germline CDR1 SGDLS, CDR2 YYNGEE. The CDR3 reads CASSVSGVEAFF. The DNA for the CDR3 is TGTGCCAGCAGCGTGTCAGGGGTTGAAGCTTTCTTT. Variable domain in full (rest from reference TRBV9 and TRBJ1-1): DSGVTQTPKHLITATGQRVTLRCSPRSGDLSVYWYQQSLDQGLQFLIQYYNGEERAKGNILERFSAQQFPDLHSELNLSSLELGDSALYFCASSVSGVEAFFGQGTRLTVV.

The gene calls are TRBV7-3 and TRBJ2-3; TRBD2 matches at 12 bases. V gave up 5 bases and J gave up 5 bases; unmatched junction bases: 8. The CDR3 runs 16 residues. Germline V gene sequence: CDR1 SGHTA, CDR2 FQGTGA. The CDR3 here is CASSPRLAGVLDTQYF. For the CDR3, the DNA is TGTGCCAGCAGCCCTAGACTAGCGGGAGTTTTAGATACGCAGTATTTT.

The chain carries TRBV14 and TRBJ2-5; D unclear. The J call may be in error: the DNA end matches TRBJ2-7 better. The length of the CDR3 is 12 residues. Germline V gene lookup returns CDR1 SGHDN and CDR2 FVKESK. The DNA of the CDR3 is TGTGCCAGCAGCCAAGTCCCCCACGAGCAGTACTTC. The encoded protein is CASSQVPHEQYF.

CDR3 protein: CASSLLAGAFTDTQYF. CDR3 nucleotide sequence: TGTGCCAGCAGCTTATTAGCGGGAGCCTTCACAGATACGCAGTATTTT. The chain has TRBV7-9 and TRBJ2-3; 9 nucleotides align to TRBD2. Germline V gene data show CDR1 as SEHNR and CDR2 as FQNEAQ (reference sequence). V dropped 2 bases and J dropped 2; count of bases not matched to a gene: 5. CDR3 size: 16 residues.

CDR3 in amino acids: CASSRAGLGQYF. The CDR3 DNA follows: TGTGCCAGCAGCCGGGCAGGTCTGGGGCAGTACTTC. V is TRBV9 and J is TRBJ2-7; D unresolved. V lost 4 bases and J lost 9, with 14 bases in between. CDR3 size: 12 residues. Looked up from germline, CDR1 is SGDLS and CDR2 is YYNGEE.

The CDR3 coding sequence is TGTGCCACCAGTGACCAGACCGGGACAGGGGCGAATGAGCAGTTCTTC. Its translation: CATSDQTGTGANEQFF. This chain connects TRBV24-1 to TRBJ2-1, with TRBD1 matching 10 bases. This CDR3 is 16 amino acids long. Germline V gene lookup returns CDR1 KGHDR and CDR2 SFDVKD. The V gene end was trimmed by 4 bases and the J gene end by 7 bases; junction bases not matched to a gene: 9.

The chain carries TRBV20-1 and TRBJ2-1; D may be TRBD1 (6 bases). This CDR3 has 13 amino acids. V lost 5 bases to trimming and J lost 6 bases, with 14 bases between them. CDR1 DFQATT and CDR2 SNEGSKA come from the germline V gene (reference sequence). This CDR3 reads CSALDQGSNEQFF. The DNA for the CDR3 is TGCAGTGCTTTAGATCAGGGGTCCAATGAGCAGTTCTTC.

The gene calls are TRBV27 and TRBJ2-5, with D perhaps TRBD1 or TRBD2 (5 bases each). Germline-derived CDR1 and CDR2 are MNHEY and SMNVEV (reference sequence). There are 13 residues in the CDR3. Trimming removed 5 bases from V and 6 bases from J, with 13 bases in between. CDR3 in amino acids: CASSEGRWKTQYF. CDR3 nucleotide sequence: TGTGCCAGCAGTGAGGGGCGATGGAAGACCCAGTACTTC.

This chain links TRBV6-2 or TRBV6-3 with TRBJ2-1, with 7 bases that match TRBD1. CDR1 MNHEY and CDR2 SVGEGT come from the germline V gene. J gave up 9 bases and V 2 bases, and 13 bases lay outside the gene matches. CDR3 length: 16 residues. CDR3 in amino acids: CASSYAGLDRLGEQFF. The CDR3 nucleotides are TGTGCCAGCAGTTACGCTGGGTTGGACAGGTTAGGTGAGCAGTTCTTC.

This chain joins TRBV7-9 and TRBJ2-7; unclear D gene. This CDR3 comprises 14 residues. CDR1 is SEHNR, CDR2 FQNEAQ, per germline (reference sequence). With 1 base removed from V and 3 bases from J, the gap between germline ends came to 10 bases. CDR3 nucleotides: TGTGCCAGCAGCTTAGTAGGTCTCGGCTACGAGCAGTACTTC. Its protein is CASSLVGLGYEQYF.

The chain has TRBV6-5 and TRBJ1-1; 9 bases match TRBD1. This CDR3 has 14 residues. Germline lookup yields CDR1 MNHEY and CDR2 SVGAGI. After removal of 6 bases from V and 1 base from J, the junction contained 3 bases not matched to a gene. The CDR3 sequence is CASSTGGRNTEAFF. The CDR3 DNA reads as TGTGCCAGCAGCACAGGGGGCCGGAACACTGAAGCTTTCTTT.

In this sample, this clonotype turned up a few times. The chain carries TRBV20-1 and TRBJ1-2; D gene ambiguous. Per the germline V gene, CDR1 is DFQATT and CDR2 is SNEGSKA (reference sequence). The V gene lost 0 bases and the J gene lost 0 bases, with 11 bases spanning the gap. This CDR3 is built from 15 residues. CDR3: CSARDYTATNYGYTF. In DNA, the CDR3 is TGCAGTGCTAGAGATTACACCGCCACTAACTATGGCTACACCTTC.

The rearrangement links TRBV5-1 to TRBJ2-7; D is unresolved. The V gene lost 0 bases and the J gene lost 4 bases, with 14 bases spanning the gap. The germline CDR1 and CDR2 sequences are SGHRS and YFSETQ. The CDR3 spans 15 residues. The CDR3 DNA is TGCGCCAGCAGCTTGGAGGGCCTAAAAGGGTACGAGCAGTACTTC. Translating it yields CASSLEGLKGYEQYF. Based on the CDR3 plus reference TRBV5-1 and TRBJ2-7, the full variable domain is KAGVTQTPRYLIKTRGQQVTLSCSPISGHRSVSWYQQTPGQGLQFLFEYFSETQRNKGNFPGRFSGRQFSNSRSEMNVSTLELGDSALYLCASSLEGLKGYEQYFGPGTRLTVT.

Details on this clonotype: Relative to the germline gene, one junction end is altered; a read error may explain this. This sequence joins TRBV7-2 and TRBJ2-1; maybe TRBD2 (6 bases). CDR1 and CDR2 (germline): SGHTA, FQGNSA. This CDR3 has 16 residues. The CDR3 spells CASSLGGWRVRNGQFF. CDR3 bases: TGTGCCAGCAGCTTAGGCGGGTGGAGGGTTCGAAATGGGCAGTTCTTC. Full variable domain (missing parts from reference TRBV7-2 and TRBJ2-1): GAGVSQSPSNKVTEKGKDVELRCDPISGHTALYWYRQSLGQGLEFLIYFQGNSAPDKSGLPSDRFSAERTGGSVSTLTIQRTQQEDSAVYLCASSLGGWRVRNGQFFGPGTRLTVL.

The rearrangement joins TRBV20-1 to TRBJ2-4; 7 bases map to TRBD2. The DNA end is a closer match to TRBJ2-7, so the J assignment may be wrong. In germline, CDR1 is DFQATT, CDR2 SNEGSKA (reference sequence). This CDR3 is 15 amino acids long. The CDR3 bases are TGCAGTGCCAGAACTGAGGGAGGGCCCCCCCACGAGCAGTACTTC. Protein: CSARTEGGPPHEQYF.

J is TRBJ2-7 and V is TRBV3-1; the D is unclear. The length of the CDR3 is 14 residues. Trimming removed 3 bases at V and 2 bases at J, with 11 bases between. Germline CDR1 reads LGHDT; CDR2 reads YNNKEL (reference sequence). Here the CDR3 reads CASSQPGDTYEQYF. The CDR3 bases are TGTGCCAGCAGCCAGCCGGGTGATACCTACGAGCAGTACTTC.

This rearrangement joins TRBV5-1 to TRBJ2-1; D possibly corresponds to TRBD2 (6 bases). This CDR3 has 15 amino acids. Germline V lookup: CDR1 SGHRS, CDR2 YFSETQ. The V end was cut by 4 bases, the J end by 0 bases, with 11 bases between. The CDR3 region is CASSISGGSYNEQFF. The CDR3, as DNA: TGCGCCAGCAGCATTAGCGGAGGCTCCTACAATGAGCAGTTCTTC.

This clonotype was seen more than once but under ten times. The V call is TRBV10-3, the J call TRBJ1-6, with 9 nucleotides matching TRBD1. Germline assignment: CDR1 ENHRY and CDR2 SYGVKD. The V segment lost 0 bases and the J segment 7 bases; nucleotides outside the gene matches: 1. The CDR3 runs to 15 residues. The CDR3 region is CAISESGTGNSPLHF. DNA of the CDR3: TGTGCCATCAGTGAGTCGGGGACAGGGAATTCACCCCTCCACTTT.